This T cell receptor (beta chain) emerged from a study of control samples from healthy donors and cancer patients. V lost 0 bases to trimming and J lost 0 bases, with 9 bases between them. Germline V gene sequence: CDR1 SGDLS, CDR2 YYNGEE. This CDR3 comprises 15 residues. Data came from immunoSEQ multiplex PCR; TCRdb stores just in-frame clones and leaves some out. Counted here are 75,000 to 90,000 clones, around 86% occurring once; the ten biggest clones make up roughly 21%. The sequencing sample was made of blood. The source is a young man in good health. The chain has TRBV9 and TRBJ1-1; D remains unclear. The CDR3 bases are TGTGCCAGCAGCGTAGGGCGGTCCATGAACACTGAAGCTTTCTTT. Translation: CASSVGRSMNTEAFF.